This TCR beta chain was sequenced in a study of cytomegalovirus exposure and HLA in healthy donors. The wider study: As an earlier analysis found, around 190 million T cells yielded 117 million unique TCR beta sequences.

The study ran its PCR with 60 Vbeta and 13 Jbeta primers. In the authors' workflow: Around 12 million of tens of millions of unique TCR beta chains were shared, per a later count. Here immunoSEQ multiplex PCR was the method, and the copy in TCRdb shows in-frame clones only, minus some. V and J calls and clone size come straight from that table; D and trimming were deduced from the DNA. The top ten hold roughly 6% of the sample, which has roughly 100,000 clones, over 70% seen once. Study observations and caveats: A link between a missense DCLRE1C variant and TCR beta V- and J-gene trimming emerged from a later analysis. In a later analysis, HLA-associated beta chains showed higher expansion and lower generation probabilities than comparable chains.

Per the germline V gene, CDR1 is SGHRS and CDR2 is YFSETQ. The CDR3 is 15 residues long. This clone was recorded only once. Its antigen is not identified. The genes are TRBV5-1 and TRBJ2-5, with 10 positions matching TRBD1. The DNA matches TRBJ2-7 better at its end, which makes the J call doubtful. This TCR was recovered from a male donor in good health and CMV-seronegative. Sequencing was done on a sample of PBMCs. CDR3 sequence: CASKDPGTGAYEQYF. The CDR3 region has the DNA TGCGCCAGCAAAGACCCCGGGACAGGGGCCTACGAGCAGTACTTC.